The T cell receptor (beta chain) described here comes from a study of glioma-infiltrating T cells after dendritic cell vaccination. The time point is: after dendritic cell vaccination, including at tumor progression/relapse. Input was 2 ug genomic DNA, or all available if less. Clones were sequenced by immunoSEQ multiplex PCR, and TCRdb holds only the in-frame ones, with some missing. The table shows 55,000 to 75,000 clones, with about 80% occurring only once. V shed 5 bases and J shed 4 bases, with 6 bases lying between them. Germline V gene lookup returns CDR1 SGHAT and CDR2 FQNNGV. CDR3 size: 11 residues.

The sequence came from a human donor with glioblastoma. Sequenced material: blood, taken after dendritic cell vaccination. The V gene is TRBV11-2, the J gene TRBJ2-7; D gene unclear. CDR3: CASSRGYEQYF. CDR3 nucleotide sequence: TGTGCCAGCAGCCGCGGATACGAGCAGTACTTC.